This note documents a single T cell receptor beta chain sequence. As yet, its antigen is unknown. The data originate from a study of shared clonotypes between healthy human individuals. Regarding the study as a whole: Measured sharing among donors was expected to vary with sequencing depth.

Clones were read by immunoSEQ multiplex PCR, and TCRdb kept only the in-frame ones, dropping some. The sample has about 2.3 million clones, 93% seen once. The CDR3 consists of 16 residues. After removal of 0 bases from V and 1 base from J, the junction contained 7 bases not matched to a gene. CDR1 is SGHNT, CDR2 YYREEE, per germline (reference sequence). V usage is TRBV5-4 and J usage is TRBJ2-7, with 7 bases aligning to TRBD2. The receptor was derived from a man between 18 and 35 years old in good health. Some clones in this sample may be carry-over from other donors' samples. Sample: naive CD4+ T cells from PBMCs. Subset indicated: CD45RA+ positively selected. The CDR3 loop reads CASSLERSGTSYEQYF. The CDR3 region has the DNA TGTGCCAGCAGCTTGGAACGAAGCGGGACTTCCTACGAGCAGTACTTC.